The clone carrying this T cell receptor beta chain was found a few times. Its target is unknown. Germline values: CDR1 DFQATT, CDR2 SNEGSKA (reference sequence). The length of the CDR3 is 14 residues. Trimming cost V 6 bases and J 1 base, with 15 bases left between them. The data originate from a study of blood T cells in healthy people across ages. General observations from the study: The fall in TCR beta diversity per million T cells was roughly linear with age. Strong correlation existed between TCR beta diversity and naive T cell percentage.

Each donor was a healthy Caucasian individual from Russia, aged roughly 6 to 95. Next came a second PCR, run for about 6 to 12 cycles, which used a sample-barcoded 5' primer along with a J-beta primer mix. MiXCR, applied by TCRdb to the 5' RACE reads, yields one record per CDR3 protein. The sample shows hundreds of thousands of distinct CDR3 sequences, about 30% of them seen only once. The chain recombines TRBV20-1 with TRBJ1-2; weak D call: TRBD1 (6 bases). The receptor was isolated from a woman older than 75 in good health. The sample was blood. This CDR3 reads CSAIRGDINYGYTF. CDR3 nucleotides: TGCAGTGCGATAAGAGGGGACATTAACTATGGCTACACCTTC.